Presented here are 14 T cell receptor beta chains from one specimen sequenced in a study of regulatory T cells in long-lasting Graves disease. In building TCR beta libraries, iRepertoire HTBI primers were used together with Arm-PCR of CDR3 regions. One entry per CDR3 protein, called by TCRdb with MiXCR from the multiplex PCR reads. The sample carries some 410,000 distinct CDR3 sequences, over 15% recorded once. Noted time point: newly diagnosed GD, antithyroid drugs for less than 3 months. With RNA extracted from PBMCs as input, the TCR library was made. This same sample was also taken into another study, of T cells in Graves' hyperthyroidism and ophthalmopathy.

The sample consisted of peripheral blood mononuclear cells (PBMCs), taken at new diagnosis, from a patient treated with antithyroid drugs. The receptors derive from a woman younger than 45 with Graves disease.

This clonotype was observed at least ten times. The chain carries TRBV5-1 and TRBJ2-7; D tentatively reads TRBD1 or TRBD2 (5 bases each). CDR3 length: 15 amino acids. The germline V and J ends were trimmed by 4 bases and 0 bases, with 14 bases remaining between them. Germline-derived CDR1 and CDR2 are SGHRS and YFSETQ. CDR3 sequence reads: CASSTRDGGSYEQYF. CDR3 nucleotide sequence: TGCGCCAGCAGCACCCGGGACGGTGGCTCCTACGAGCAGTACTTC. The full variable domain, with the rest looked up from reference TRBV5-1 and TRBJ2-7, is KAGVTQTPRYLIKTRGQQVTLSCSPISGHRSVSWYQQTPGQGLQFLFEYFSETQRNKGNFPGRFSGRQFSNSRSEMNVSTLELGDSALYLCASSTRDGGSYEQYFGPGTRLTVT.

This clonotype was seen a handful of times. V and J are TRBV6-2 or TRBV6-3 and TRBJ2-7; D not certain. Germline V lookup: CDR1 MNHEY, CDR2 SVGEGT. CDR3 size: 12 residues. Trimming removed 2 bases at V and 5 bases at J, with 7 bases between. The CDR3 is CASSYSLNEQYF. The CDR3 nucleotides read TGTGCCAGCAGTTACAGCTTGAACGAGCAGTACTTC.

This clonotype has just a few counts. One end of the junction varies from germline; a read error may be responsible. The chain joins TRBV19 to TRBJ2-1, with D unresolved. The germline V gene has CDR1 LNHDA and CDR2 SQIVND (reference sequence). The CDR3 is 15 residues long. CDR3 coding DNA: TGTGCCACTAGTCCTGCGCAGAGCTCCTACAATGAGCAGTTCTTC. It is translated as CATSPAQSSYNEQFF.

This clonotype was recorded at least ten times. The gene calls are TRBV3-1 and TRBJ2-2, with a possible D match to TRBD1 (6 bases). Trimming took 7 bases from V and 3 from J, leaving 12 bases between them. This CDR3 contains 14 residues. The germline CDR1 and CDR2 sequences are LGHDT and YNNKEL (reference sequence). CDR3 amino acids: CASNPTGYTGELFF. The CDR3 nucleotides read TGTGCCAGCAACCCCACAGGGTACACCGGGGAGCTGTTTTTT.

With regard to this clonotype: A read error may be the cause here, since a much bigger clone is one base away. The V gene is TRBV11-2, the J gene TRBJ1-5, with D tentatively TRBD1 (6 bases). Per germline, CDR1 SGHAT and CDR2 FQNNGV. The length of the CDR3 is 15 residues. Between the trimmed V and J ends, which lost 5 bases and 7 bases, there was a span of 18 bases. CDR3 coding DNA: TGTGCCAGCAGCCTGGGCAGGGGACAAGAACAGCCCCAGCATTTT. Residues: CASSLGRGQEQPQHF.

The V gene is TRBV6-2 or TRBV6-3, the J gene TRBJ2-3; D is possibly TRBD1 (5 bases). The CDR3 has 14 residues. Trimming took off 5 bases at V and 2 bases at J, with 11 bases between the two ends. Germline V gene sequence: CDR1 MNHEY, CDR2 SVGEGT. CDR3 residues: CASSADTVTDTQYF. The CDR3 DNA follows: TGTGCCAGCAGTGCGGACACTGTCACAGATACGCAGTATTTT.

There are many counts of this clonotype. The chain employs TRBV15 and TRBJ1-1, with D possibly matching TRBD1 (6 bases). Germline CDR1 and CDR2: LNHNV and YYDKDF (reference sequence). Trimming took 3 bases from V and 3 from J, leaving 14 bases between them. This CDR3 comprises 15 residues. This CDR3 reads CATSSPGTLDTEAFF. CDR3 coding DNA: TGTGCCACCAGCAGCCCCGGGACACTCGACACTGAAGCTTTCTTT.

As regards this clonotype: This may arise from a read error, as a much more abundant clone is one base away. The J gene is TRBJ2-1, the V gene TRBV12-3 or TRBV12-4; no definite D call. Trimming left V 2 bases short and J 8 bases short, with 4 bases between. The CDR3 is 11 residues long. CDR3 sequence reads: CASSLPDEQFF. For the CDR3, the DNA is TGTGCCAGCAGTTTACCCGATGAGCAGTTCTTC.

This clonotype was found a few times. CDR3 region: CATRLGGTDTQYF. CDR3 sequence (DNA): TGTGCCACCCGACTAGGAGGGACAGATACGCAGTATTTT. V gene TRBV15 combines with J gene TRBJ2-3; D is perhaps TRBD2 (6 bases). V was cut by 8 bases and J by 3 bases, with 12 bases left in between. This CDR3 has 13 amino acids. The V gene's germline CDR1 is LNHNV and CDR2 YYDKDF (reference sequence).

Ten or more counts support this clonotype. As DNA, the CDR3 is TGTGCCAGCACCACCTCCCGGGACAGGGTTGCGGGTCAGCCCCAGCATTTT. Its protein is CASTTSRDRVAGQPQHF. V gene TRBV6-1 combines with J gene TRBJ1-5, with 9 bases identical to TRBD1. This CDR3 spans 17 amino acids. Germline V gives CDR1 MNHNS, CDR2 SASEGT. V lost 7 bases, J lost 6 bases, and 16 bases stayed unmatched.

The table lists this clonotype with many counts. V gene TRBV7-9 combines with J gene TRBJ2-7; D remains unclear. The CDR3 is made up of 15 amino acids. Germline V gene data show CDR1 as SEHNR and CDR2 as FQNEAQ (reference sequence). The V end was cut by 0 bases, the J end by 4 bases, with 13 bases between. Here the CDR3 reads CASSLAAGRRYEQYF. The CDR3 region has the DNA TGTGCCAGCAGCTTAGCAGCAGGCCGAAGATACGAGCAGTACTTC.

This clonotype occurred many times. In nucleotides, the CDR3 is TGTGCCAGCAGTTACGAGACTAGCGGGATTAACAATGAGCAGTTCTTC. Amino acids: CASSYETSGINNEQFF. This chain uses TRBV6-2 or TRBV6-3 with TRBJ2-1; TRBD2 aligns across 11 bases. CDR1 is MNHEY and CDR2 is SVGEGT in the germline V gene. The CDR3 totals 16 residues. Germline trimming cut 2 bases from V and 5 bases from J; bases unmatched to any gene: 5.

CDR3 amino acids: CASSPHAATGQGGTPQEKLFF. The CDR3 DNA reads TGTGCCAGCAGCCCTCACGCGGCGACTGGGCAGGGGGGGACTCCCCAGGAAAAACTGTTTTTT. The gene calls are TRBV7-9 and TRBJ1-4; TRBD1 matches 7 bases. The CDR3 runs 21 residues. With V trimmed by 5 bases and J by 8 bases, 29 bases remained unmatched. The V gene's germline CDR1 is SEHNR and CDR2 FQNEAQ (reference sequence).

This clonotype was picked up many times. CDR3 in amino acids: CSAPPGGVAVSYEQYF. In DNA, the CDR3 is TGCAGTGCCCCACCCGGGGGAGTAGCGGTATCCTACGAGCAGTACTTC. The V gene is TRBV20-1, the J gene TRBJ2-7; a possible D gene is TRBD2 (6 bases). This CDR3 is 16 amino acids long. The germline CDR1 and CDR2 sequences are DFQATT and SNEGSKA (reference sequence). V was clipped by 6 bases and J by 1 base, with 22 bases between them.